One T cell receptor beta chain is described in this entry. Its antigen is currently unknown. Data came from immunoSEQ multiplex PCR; TCRdb stores just in-frame clones and leaves some out. The sample shows some 150,000 clones, roughly 90% of them seen only once. These data originate in a study of T cell responses to AZD1222 COVID-19 vaccine. The wider study: Analysis merged second doses at about 4 or about 12 weeks.

CDR3 length equals 15 residues. V lost 5 bases to trimming and J lost 2 bases; unmatched junction nucleotides: 6. In germline, CDR1 is SGHNT, CDR2 YENEEA. Whole-study results and caveats: Variant regions that are unmutated are reportedly the target of nearly half of spike-specific TCRs. Vaccine-associated CD4 TCRs ranged over spike, dominating at 160-218 and 743-854. Possibly, clonal diversity was underestimated; donors were largely white British and included more females.

The source of this sequence is an adult in good health. The V call is TRBV11-3, the J call TRBJ1-3; TRBD1 aligns across 7 bases. Sequences were derived from peripheral blood, sampled on day 0 of AZD1222 vaccination. The CDR3 region is CASSPGGTAGNTIYF. The CDR3 bases are TGTGCCAGCAGCCCCGGAGGGACAGCTGGAAACACCATATATTTT.